This is a list of T cell receptor beta chains from one sample in a study of T-cell reconstitution after alpha-beta-depleted transplantation in children. A single record per CDR3 protein comes from TCRdb applying MiXCR to the PCR reads. Among 450,000 to 600,000 distinct CDR3 sequences listed, roughly 13% were seen once. The sequences come from PBMCs, mostly from graft donor cells, collected 360 days after TCRalphabeta/CD19-depleted stem cell transplant. The receptors come from a male patient aged 10-17 years who had a stem cell transplant for acute myeloid leukemia, so the T cells may come from the graft donor. Each CDR3 is given with its conserved first and last residue. The D gene is left open where the match is weak. A clone size is listed for some rows: how often the clone was seen (once, few, many), or a class if it is expanded.

v_call	d_call	j_call	clone_size	cdr3_nt	cdr3_aa
TRBV19	-	TRBJ2-2	few	TGTGCCAGTATGGTAGGACAGTCCAACACCGGGGAGCTGTTTTTT	CASMVGQSNTGELFF
TRBV28	-	TRBJ2-7	-	TGTGCCAGCAGGCCCGAGACAGATACCTACGAGCAGTACTTC	CASRPETDTYEQYF
TRBV4-2	TRBD2	TRBJ2-2	-	TGTGCCAGCAGCCGGGGACTAGCGGGCTCACCGTCCACCGGGGAGCTGTTTTTT	CASSRGLAGSPSTGELFF
TRBV11-1	-	TRBJ2-1	few	TGTGCCAGCAGTTCCCAGCTGCTCCTGAGTGTGGATGAGCAGTTCTTC	CASSSQLLLSVDEQFF
TRBV18	TRBD1	TRBJ1-5	-	TGTGCCAGCTCCGGGACAGCTAATCATCAGCCCCAGCATTTT	CASSGTANHQPQHF
TRBV20-1	TRBD2	TRBJ2-7	few	TGCAGTGCTAGAGACCCGGGGACTAGCCTCTCCTACGAGCAGTACTTC	CSARDPGTSLSYEQYF
TRBV20-1	-	TRBJ2-5	-	TGCAGTGCTATTGGGATTTTGGCGGAAGAGACCCAGTACTTC	CSAIGILAEETQYF
TRBV18	TRBD2	TRBJ2-2	-	TGTGCCAGCTCACCAGTTCGACTAGCCGGGAACACCGGGGAGCTGTTTTTT	CASSPVRLAGNTGELFF
TRBV20-1	-	TRBJ2-6	few	TGCAGTGCTCCGACCCTCTCTGGGGCCAACGTCCTGACTTTC	CSAPTLSGANVLTF
TRBV14	-	TRBJ2-5	-	TGTGCCAGCAGCCTTCTACCTACGGGGAAGACCCAGTACTTC	CASSLLPTGKTQYF
TRBV28	-	TRBJ2-7	-	TGTGCCAGCACTCCCTTCGGGGGCTCCTACGAGCAGTACTTC	CASTPFGGSYEQYF
TRBV20-1	-	TRBJ2-7	few	TGCAGTGCTAGAGATCGGCGGAAGAGCTCCTACGAGCAGTACTTC	CSARDRRKSSYEQYF
TRBV9	-	TRBJ2-1	few	TGTGCCAGCAGCTCTCGCGCGGGCTTCGGCACGGGTGAGCAGTTCTTC	CASSSRAGFGTGEQFF
TRBV20-1	TRBD2	TRBJ2-7	-	TGCAGTGCTAGAGTGGGACTAGCGGGAATCTACGAGCAGTACTTC	CSARVGLAGIYEQYF
TRBV12-3/TRBV12-4	TRBD2	TRBJ2-1	few	TGTGCCAGCAGCCGGGGACTAGCGGGGGCCGGGAGCAATGAGCAGTTCTTC	CASSRGLAGAGSNEQFF
TRBV20-1	TRBD1	TRBJ2-4	few	TGCAGTGCTAGAGCGGAGACAGGGCATCTTACCAAAAACATTCAGTACTTC	CSARAETGHLTKNIQYF
TRBV28	TRBD2	TRBJ2-7	many	TGTGCCAGCAGTGAAAGCGGGAGTCCCTACGAGCAGTACTTC	CASSESGSPYEQYF
TRBV20-1	-	TRBJ1-5	-	TGCAGTGCTAGAGTCTGTGGGAGCAATCAGCCCCAGCATTTT	CSARVCGSNQPQHF
TRBV12-3/TRBV12-4	-	TRBJ1-6	few	TGTGCCAGCAGTTTTTCAGGACGGTTGATATTCCTCCACTTT	CASSFSGRLIFLHF
TRBV28	TRBD1	TRBJ1-1	-	TGTGCCAGCAGCCAGTCGGACAGGGGTGTTTCGAAGGGTACTGAAGCTTTCTTT	CASSQSDRGVSKGTEAFF
TRBV9	-	TRBJ1-6	-	TGTGCCAGCAGCGTACTGGGCGACTCACCCCTCCACTTT	CASSVLGDSPLHF
TRBV29-1	-	TRBJ2-2	many	TGCAGCGTTGAAGGAATAGGGTTCAGGGAGCTGTTTTTT	CSVEGIGFRELFF
TRBV20-1	TRBD2	TRBJ2-3	few	TGCAGTGCTCGTAGACTAGCGGGATCGTCTAGCACAGATACGCAGTATTTT	CSARRLAGSSSTDTQYF
TRBV20-1	TRBD2	TRBJ2-7	few	TGCAGTGCCTCACCACGGAGCGGGACTTACTACGAGCAGTACTTC	CSASPRSGTYYEQYF
TRBV12-3/TRBV12-4	TRBD1	TRBJ2-5	few	TGTGCCAGCAGCGGGACAGGGGTCGAAGAGACCCAGTACTTC	CASSGTGVEETQYF
TRBV20-1	-	TRBJ1-1	-	TGCAACGGGGTCAGGGTGATCACTGAAGCTTTCTTT	CNGVRVITEAFF
TRBV30	-	TRBJ2-7	many	TGTGCCTGGAGTGTGGGGGGTAGCTCCTACGAGCAGTACTTC	CAWSVGGSSYEQYF
TRBV11-2	TRBD2	TRBJ2-5	many	TGTGCCAGCAGTCGGACTAGCGGGAAGGAGACCCAGTACTTC	CASSRTSGKETQYF
TRBV5-5	-	TRBJ1-4	few	TGTGCCAGTTCCCCCCGACGGGAACCTAATGAAAAACTGTTTTTT	CASSPRREPNEKLFF
TRBV7-3	-	TRBJ2-3	-	TGTGCCAGCAGCTTTTGGAAGGGTAGCACAGATACGCAGTATTTT	CASSFWKGSTDTQYF
TRBV28	TRBD2	TRBJ2-7	many	TGTGCCACCATGCGGGGGGTCTACGAGCAGTACTTC	CATMRGVYEQYF
TRBV20-1	-	TRBJ1-1	-	TGCAGTGCCAACCCTGAGGGGACTGAAGCTTTCTTT	CSANPEGTEAFF
TRBV6-1	-	TRBJ2-7	-	TGTGCCAGCAGGGAGCCCAGGGGGGCAAGATACGAGCAGTACTTC	CASREPRGARYEQYF
TRBV20-1	TRBD2	TRBJ2-1	few	TGCAGTGCTAGAGACCACAGGACAGGGAAACTAGCGGGGATTTACAATGAGCAGTTCTTC	CSARDHRTGKLAGIYNEQFF
TRBV5-1	TRBD2	TRBJ2-3	few	TGCGCCAGCAGCTTGGCCCGGATAGCGGGAGGCGTCGGCACAGATACGCAGTATTTT	CASSLARIAGGVGTDTQYF
TRBV12-3/TRBV12-4	-	TRBJ2-5	many	TGTGCCAGCAGTTTTAGGGGGATCGGGACCCAGTACTTC	CASSFRGIGTQYF
TRBV7-3	TRBD2	TRBJ2-1	-	TGTGCCAGCAGCCTAATAGCGGGAGGGCCTTACCACAATGAGCAGTTCTTC	CASSLIAGGPYHNEQFF
TRBV7-3	TRBD1	TRBJ1-6	few	TGTGCCAGCAGCACAGACAGGGGGCCCAATTCACCCCTCCACTTT	CASSTDRGPNSPLHF
TRBV29-1	-	TRBJ2-7	-	TGCAGCGTTGAAATGGGGGGACTGAACGAGCAGTACTTC	CSVEMGGLNEQYF
TRBV29-1	-	TRBJ2-7	-	TGCAGCGTGGCTAGATTCCTACAGGGTCAGATGCGTCACGAGCAGTACTTC	CSVARFLQGQMRHEQYF
TRBV7-2	TRBD2	TRBJ2-5	-	TGTGCCAGCGGACTAGGTAGAGGACAAGAGACCCAGTACTTC	CASGLGRGQETQYF
TRBV21-1	-	TRBJ2-4	-	TGTGCCCCGGGCCAGACCGGCGCCAAAAACATTCAGTACTTC	CAPGQTGAKNIQYF
TRBV29-1	-	TRBJ2-7	few	TGCAGCGCCGGCCCGCTTGGGGGCGGGGAGCAGTACTTC	CSAGPLGGGEQYF
TRBV7-6	-	TRBJ2-7	once	TGTGCCAGCAGTTCGGGGGCGGGGGACGAGCAGTACTTC	CASSSGAGDEQYF
TRBV7-7	TRBD2	TRBJ2-1	-	TGTGCTAGCAGCTTAAAGACTAGCGGGGCCACCTACAATGAGCAGTTCTTC	CASSLKTSGATYNEQFF
TRBV20-1	-	TRBJ2-3	-	TGCAGTGCTAGAGATAGGACCAAAAGCGCGGATACGCAGTATTTT	CSARDRTKSADTQYF
TRBV12-3/TRBV12-4	-	TRBJ2-6	-	TGTGCCAGCAGTTTAGCGAGGCAGGCCCTCGGGGCCAACGTCCTGACTTTC	CASSLARQALGANVLTF
TRBV6-5	TRBD2	TRBJ2-5	-	TGTGCCAGCAGTTGGTACCTAACCGGGGGGAACCAAGAGACCCAGTACTTC	CASSWYLTGGNQETQYF
TRBV12-3/TRBV12-4	TRBD2	TRBJ2-5	few	TGTGCCAGCAGCCCAAACGGGAGGGCAGAAAGCAAACAAGAGACCCAGTACTTC	CASSPNGRAESKQETQYF
TRBV20-1	TRBD2	TRBJ2-1	few	TGCAGTGCTAGCCCCACGGCGGGAGGGCCGAGAAATGAGCAGTTCTTC	CSASPTAGGPRNEQFF
TRBV15	-	TRBJ2-7	-	TGTGCCACCAGCAGAGATACTGGTCTTTTGCAGTACTTC	CATSRDTGLLQYF
TRBV7-3	-	TRBJ2-3	-	TGTGCCAGCAGCCCTACCCGGACAAGCACAGATACGCAGTATTTT	CASSPTRTSTDTQYF
TRBV24-1	TRBD2	TRBJ2-1	-	TGTGCCACCAGTGACTCCAGCGGGAAGGTGGGAAATGAGCAGTTCTTC	CATSDSSGKVGNEQFF
TRBV9	-	TRBJ2-2	many	TGTGCCAGCGGGATCACCGGGGAGCTGTTTTTT	CASGITGELFF
TRBV20-1	-	TRBJ2-1	many	TGCAGTGCTAGAGCAGCGGCTAGCGGGCCAGGGGGAAATGAGCAGTTCTTC	CSARAAASGPGGNEQFF
TRBV7-2	TRBD1	TRBJ2-3	few	TGTGCCAGCAGCTTACGCATCTCGGGACAGATATTAACAGATACGCAGTATTTT	CASSLRISGQILTDTQYF
TRBV18	TRBD1	TRBJ1-1	-	TGTGCCAGCTCACCCCAGGGGGGGAGAGTTAACACTGAAGCTTTCTTT	CASSPQGGRVNTEAFF
TRBV7-9	-	TRBJ1-5	many	TGTGCCAGCAGCCTCGACGGTAATCAGCCCCAGCATTTT	CASSLDGNQPQHF
TRBV20-1	-	TRBJ2-7	many	TGCAGTGCTAGAGTAGGGCCTTACGAGCAGTACTTC	CSARVGPYEQYF
TRBV19	-	TRBJ2-7	-	TGTGCCAGTAGTATCGGCTACGAGCAGTACTTC	CASSIGYEQYF